This T cell receptor beta chain was recorded in a study of T cell responses to AZD1222 COVID-19 vaccine. Study-level points and caveats: Epitopes outside B.1.351 and B.1.1.7 mutated regions reportedly drew nearly half of spike TCRs. In a largely white British group with more females than males, clonal diversity was possibly underestimated. Only a handful of AZD1222 recipients were seropositive at baseline. Spike-specific TCR breadth and depth were elevated following two AZD1222 doses.

Repertoires were generated with immunoSEQ multiplex PCR, while TCRdb's copy carries only in-frame clones and drops some. The profile covers under 75,000 clones, with 85% appearing a single time and roughly 21% taken by the ten largest. This clone appeared a single time. What it binds is unknown. Germline V gene sequence: CDR1 SSHAT, CDR2 FNYEAQ (reference sequence). The ends were cut back, 1 base at V and 1 base at J, with 10 bases in the middle. This CDR3 comprises 16 residues. The sequencing used peripheral blood, collected on day 0 of AZD1222 vaccination. The TCR sequence derives from an adult in good health. This chain connects TRBV7-7 to TRBJ2-2; D is possibly TRBD1 or TRBD2 (6 bases each). The CDR3 region is CASSLDEGGNTGELFF. DNA of the CDR3: TGTGCCAGCAGCTTAGATGAGGGGGGGAACACCGGGGAGCTGTTTTTT.